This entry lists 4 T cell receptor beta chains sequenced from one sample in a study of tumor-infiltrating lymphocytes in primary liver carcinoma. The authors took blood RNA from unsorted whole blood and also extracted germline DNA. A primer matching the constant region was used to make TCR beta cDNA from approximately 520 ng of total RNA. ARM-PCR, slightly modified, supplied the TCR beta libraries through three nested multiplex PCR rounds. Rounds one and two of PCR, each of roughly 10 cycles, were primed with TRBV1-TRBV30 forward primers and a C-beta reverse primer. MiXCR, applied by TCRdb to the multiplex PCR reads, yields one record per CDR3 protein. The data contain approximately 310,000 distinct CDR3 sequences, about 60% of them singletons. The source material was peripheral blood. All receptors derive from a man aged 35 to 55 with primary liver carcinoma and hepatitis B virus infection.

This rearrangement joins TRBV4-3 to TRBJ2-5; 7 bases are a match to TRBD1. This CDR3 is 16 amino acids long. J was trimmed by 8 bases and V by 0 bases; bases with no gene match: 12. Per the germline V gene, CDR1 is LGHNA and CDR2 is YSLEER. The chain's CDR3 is CASSQDWDRVPITQYF. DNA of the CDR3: TGCGCCAGCAGCCAAGATTGGGACAGAGTCCCGATAACCCAGTACTTC.

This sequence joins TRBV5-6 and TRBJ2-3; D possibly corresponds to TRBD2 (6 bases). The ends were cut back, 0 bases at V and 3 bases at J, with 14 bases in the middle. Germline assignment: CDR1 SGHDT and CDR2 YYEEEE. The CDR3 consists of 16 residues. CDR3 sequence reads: CASSLGLGGSTDTQYF. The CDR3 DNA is TGTGCCAGCAGCTTGGGCCTCGGGGGAAGTACAGATACGCAGTATTTT. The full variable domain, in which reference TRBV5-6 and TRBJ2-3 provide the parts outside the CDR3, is DAGVTQSPTHLIKTRGQQVTLRCSPKSGHDTVSWYQQALGQGPQFIFQYYEEEERQRGNFPDRFSGHQFPNYSSELNVNALLLGDSALYLCASSLGLGGSTDTQYFGPGTRLTVL.

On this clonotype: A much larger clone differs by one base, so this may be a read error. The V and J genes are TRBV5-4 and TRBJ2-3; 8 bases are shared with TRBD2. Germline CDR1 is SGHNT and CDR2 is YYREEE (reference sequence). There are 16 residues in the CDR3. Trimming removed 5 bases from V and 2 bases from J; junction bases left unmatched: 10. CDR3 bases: TGTGCCAGCAGTCTGGGACTAGGGGGGCACACAGATACGCAGTATTTT. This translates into CASSLGLGGHTDTQYF.

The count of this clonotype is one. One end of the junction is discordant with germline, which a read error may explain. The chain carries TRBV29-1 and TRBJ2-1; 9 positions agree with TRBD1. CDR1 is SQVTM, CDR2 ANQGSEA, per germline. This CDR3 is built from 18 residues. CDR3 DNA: TGCAGCGTCGGTACAGGGGGCCATATTCTTGGGTCCTACCATGAGCAGTTCTTC. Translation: CSVGTGGHILGSYHEQFF.